Here is one T cell receptor (beta chain) with its context. The antigen remains unidentified. Study-wide results and limits: Tumor Treg TCRs overlapped most with tumor naive CD4+ cells.

Via MiXCR, TCRdb re-called the 5' RACE reads, giving one row per CDR3 protein. This sample has approximately 60,000 distinct CDR3 sequences; 20% to 25% occur once, and the top ten carry about 3%. V was cut by 3 bases and J by 8 bases, with 16 bases left in between. This CDR3 is built from 14 residues. The chain couples TRBV12-3 or TRBV12-4 to TRBJ1-2; perhaps TRBD1 as D (6 bases). The sequencing input was memory CD4+ T cells sorted from a lymph node. As for subset: memory CD4+ T cells, CD4+CD45RO+CD25-. The clonotype comes from a female donor with breast cancer. CDR3 sequence reads: CASSLTLGQRGYTF. In DNA form, the CDR3 reads TGTGCCAGCAGTTTGACTTTGGGACAAAGAGGCTACACCTTC.